Listed here are 15 T cell receptor beta chains from one sample, sequenced in a study of blood T cell repertoires in COVID-19. Produced via immunoSEQ multiplex PCR; TCRdb's table is partial and in-frame only. The sample carries more than 200,000 clones, about 85% recorded once. The sample taken for sequencing was peripheral blood. The receptors here all came from an elderly woman with COVID-19, enrolled during active disease.

The rearrangement uses TRBV7-2 and TRBJ1-1; D is ambiguous. The CDR3 loop spans 14 amino acids. V lost 5 bases and J 5 bases, leaving 15 bases between the germline ends. Germline V gene data show CDR1 as SGHTA and CDR2 as FQGNSA. DNA of the CDR3: TGTGCCAGCAGCCCTGTGCCGGGGAGGACTGAAGCTTTCTTT. This codes for CASSPVPGRTEAFF. Variable domain in full (rest from reference TRBV7-2 and TRBJ1-1): GAGVSQSPSNKVTEKGKDVELRCDPISGHTALYWYRQSLGQGLEFLIYFQGNSAPDKSGLPSDRFSAERTGGSVSTLTIQRTQQEDSAVYLCASSPVPGRTEAFFGQGTRLTVV.

The genes are TRBV9 and TRBJ2-1; TRBD1 matches at 8 bases. The CDR3 runs to 14 residues. Germline V CDR1 and CDR2: SGDLS, YYNGEE. Unmatched junction bases numbered 7, after V lost 4 bases and J lost 7 bases. The CDR3 loop is CASSRQGARNEQFF. CDR3 bases: TGTGCCAGCAGCAGGCAGGGGGCTAGGAATGAGCAGTTCTTC.

J is TRBJ2-1 and V is TRBV7-2, with TRBD2 identical over 9 bases. CDR3 size: 16 residues. Per the germline V gene, CDR1 is SGHTA and CDR2 is FQGNSA. After removal of 6 bases from V and 7 bases from J, the junction contained 13 bases not matched to a gene. The CDR3 loop reads CASSSEGRGGRNEQFF. The CDR3 DNA is TGTGCCAGCAGTTCAGAAGGGCGGGGGGGCCGAAATGAGCAGTTCTTC.

This sequence joins TRBV3-1 (or the pseudogene TRBV3-2) and TRBJ1-2, with D possibly TRBD1 on 6 matching bases. This CDR3 has 14 amino acids. Trimming left V 5 bases short and J 7 bases short, with 17 bases between. Germline V gene sequence: CDR1 LGHDT, CDR2 YNNKEL (reference sequence). CDR3 residues: CASSSVGGAIGYTF. DNA of the CDR3: TGTGCCAGCAGCTCCGTGGGGGGGGCGATTGGCTACACCTTC.

The chain has TRBV11-2 and TRBJ2-7; the D gene is possibly TRBD2 (6 bases). Looked up from germline, CDR1 is SGHAT and CDR2 is FQNNGV. The V and J ends lost 1 base and 7 bases respectively, with 14 bases between them. The CDR3 contains 14 residues. In DNA, the CDR3 is TGTGCCAGCAGCTTAGGTCCGGGGGTGAGGGAGCAGTACTTC. Its protein product is CASSLGPGVREQYF.

V usage is TRBV13 and J usage is TRBJ2-5; D is undetermined. The germline gives CDR1 PRHDT, CDR2 FYEKMQ (reference sequence). The V end was cut by 0 bases, the J end by 1 base, with 3 bases between. The CDR3 contains 13 residues. CDR3 bases: TGTGCCAGCAGCTTAGGCCTCCAAGAGACCCAGTACTTC. As protein: CASSLGLQETQYF.

The J gene is TRBJ2-4, the V gene TRBV6-5; TRBD2 aligns across 7 bases. With V trimmed by 0 bases and J by 7 bases, 0 bases remained unmatched. The CDR3 consists of 13 residues. Looked up from germline, CDR1 is MNHEY and CDR2 is SVGAGI. CDR3 residues: CASSYSGGNIQYF. CDR3 DNA sequence: TGTGCCAGCAGTTACTCCGGGGGGAACATTCAGTACTTC.

V and J are TRBV5-1 and TRBJ1-1, with D unresolved. The CDR3 consists of 15 residues. Germline CDR1 SGHRS, CDR2 YFSETQ. V lost 0 bases and J 1 base, leaving 10 bases between the germline ends. The CDR3 DNA follows: TGCGCCAGCAGCTTGGAACAGCCACAGAACACTGAAGCTTTCTTT. It codes for CASSLEQPQNTEAFF.

This clone turned up a few times. CDR3 nucleotide sequence: TGCGCCAGCAGTCAGTCCGGGACAGGGCTTAACGAGCAGTACGTC. This codes for CASSQSGTGLNEQYV. The genes are TRBV23-1 and TRBJ2-7; TRBD1 aligns across 9 bases. Being an ORF, TRBV23-1 has a function that is uncertain. The length of the CDR3 is 15 residues. V trimming: 3 bases; J trimming: 5 bases; junction bases outside the gene matches: 8.

This chain joins TRBV15 and TRBJ1-4; D is unclear. There are 15 residues in the CDR3. Trimming shortened V by 5 bases and J by 0 bases, and 10 bases separated the two germline ends. Germline V gene sequence: CDR1 LNHNV, CDR2 YYDKDF (reference sequence). The CDR3, as DNA: TGTGCCACCAGCGGAGGACTCACAACTAATGAAAAACTGTTTTTT. It codes for CATSGGLTTNEKLFF.

This chain connects TRBV4-2 to TRBJ2-1; D unclear. CDR3 length: 13 residues. Germline CDR1 and CDR2: LGHNA and YNFKEQ. V was cut by 3 bases and J by 6 bases, with 9 bases left in between. The chain's CDR3 is CASSQPTGNEQFF. CDR3 DNA: TGTGCCAGCAGCCAGCCAACCGGCAATGAGCAGTTCTTC.

The chain combines TRBV7-9 with TRBJ1-2, with TRBD1 matching over 10 bases. This CDR3 spans 17 amino acids. V lost 3 bases, J lost 5 bases, and 12 bases stayed unmatched. Germline V CDR1 and CDR2: SEHNR, FQNEAQ (reference sequence). The CDR3 DNA reads as TGTGCCAGCAGCTTCCCCGGAAAAGGACAGGGGGAATATGGCTACACCTTC. Translated, it gives CASSFPGKGQGEYGYTF. Full variable domain (rest looked up from reference TRBV7-9 and TRBJ1-2): DTGVSQNPRHKITKRGQNVTFRCDPISEHNRLYWYRQTLGQGPEFLTYFQNEAQLEKSRLLSDRFSAERPKGSFSTLEIQRTEQGDSAMYLCASSFPGKGQGEYGYTFGSGTRLTVV.

Only a few counts were recorded for this clone. This chain uses TRBV5-1 with TRBJ1-1; 7 bases agree with TRBD1. CDR3 length: 13 amino acids. Losses at the gene ends were 2 bases for V and 8 bases for J; bases not matched to a gene: 6. Germline CDR1 SGHRS, CDR2 YFSETQ. Here the CDR3 reads CASSFSQGGEAFF. The CDR3 DNA sequence: TGCGCCAGCAGCTTTAGTCAGGGGGGAGAAGCTTTCTTT. Full variable domain (outside the CDR3, taken from reference TRBV5-1 and TRBJ1-1): KAGVTQTPRYLIKTRGQQVTLSCSPISGHRSVSWYQQTPGQGLQFLFEYFSETQRNKGNFPGRFSGRQFSNSRSEMNVSTLELGDSALYLCASSFSQGGEAFFGQGTRLTVV.

CDR3 loop: CASSLAGGVRNTGELFF. The CDR3 DNA reads as TGTGCCAGCAGCTTGGCCGGAGGGGTTAGGAACACCGGGGAGCTGTTTTTT. The chain links TRBV5-4 to TRBJ2-2; possible D gene TRBD2, 6 bases. The CDR3 sequence is 17 residues long. With 0 bases removed from V and 1 base from J, the gap between germline ends came to 13 bases. Germline lookup yields CDR1 SGHNT and CDR2 YYREEE (reference sequence).

The chain couples TRBV4-2 to TRBJ1-4, with 8 positions matching TRBD1. CDR3 length: 14 residues. J was trimmed by 7 bases and V by 4 bases; bases with no gene match: 5. Germline V gene lookup returns CDR1 LGHNA and CDR2 YNFKEQ. Written as DNA, the CDR3 is TGTGCCAGCAGCCCGGACAGGGTGGGTGAAAAACTGTTTTTT. The encoded protein is CASSPDRVGEKLFF.